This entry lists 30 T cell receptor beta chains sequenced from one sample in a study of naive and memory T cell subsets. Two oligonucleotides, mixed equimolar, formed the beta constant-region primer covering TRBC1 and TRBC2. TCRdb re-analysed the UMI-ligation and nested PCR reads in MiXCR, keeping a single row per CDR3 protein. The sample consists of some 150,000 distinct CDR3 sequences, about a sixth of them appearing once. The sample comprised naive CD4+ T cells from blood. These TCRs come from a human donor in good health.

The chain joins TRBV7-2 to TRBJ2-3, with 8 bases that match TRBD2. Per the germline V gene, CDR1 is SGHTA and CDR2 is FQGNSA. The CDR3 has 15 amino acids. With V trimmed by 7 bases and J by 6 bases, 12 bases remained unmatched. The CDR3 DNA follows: TGTGCCAGCACCTATTCGGGCATAGCGGGGGATACGCAGTATTTT. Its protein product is CASTYSGIAGDTQYF.

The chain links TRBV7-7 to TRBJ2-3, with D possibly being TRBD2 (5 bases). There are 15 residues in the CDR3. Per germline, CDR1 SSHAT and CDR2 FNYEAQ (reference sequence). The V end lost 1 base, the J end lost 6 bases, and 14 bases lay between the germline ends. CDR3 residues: CASSLDGGPYDTQYF. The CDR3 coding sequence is TGTGCCAGCAGCTTAGATGGCGGGCCGTATGATACGCAGTATTTT.

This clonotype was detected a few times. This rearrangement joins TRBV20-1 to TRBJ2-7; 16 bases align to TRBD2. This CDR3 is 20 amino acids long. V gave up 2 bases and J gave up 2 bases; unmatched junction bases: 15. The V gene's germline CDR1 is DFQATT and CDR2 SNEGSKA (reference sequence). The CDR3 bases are TGCAGTGCTAGATCCGTTCCCGGGACTAGCGGGAGGGCCGGGGCCTACGAGCAGTACTTC. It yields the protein CSARSVPGTSGRAGAYEQYF.

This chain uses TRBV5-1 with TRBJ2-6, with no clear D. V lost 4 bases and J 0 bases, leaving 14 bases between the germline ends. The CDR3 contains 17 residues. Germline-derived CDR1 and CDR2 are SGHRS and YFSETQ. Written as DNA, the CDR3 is TGCGCCAGCAGCCCGGGCTACCTAGGCTCTGGGGCCAACGTCCTGACTTTC. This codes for CASSPGYLGSGANVLTF.

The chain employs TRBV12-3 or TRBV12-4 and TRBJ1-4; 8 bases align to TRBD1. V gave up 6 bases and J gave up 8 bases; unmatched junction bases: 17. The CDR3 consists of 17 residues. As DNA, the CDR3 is TGTGCCAGCAGCCCGGGACAGGTTGGACCAAATCGGGAAAAACTGTTTTTT. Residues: CASSPGQVGPNREKLFF.

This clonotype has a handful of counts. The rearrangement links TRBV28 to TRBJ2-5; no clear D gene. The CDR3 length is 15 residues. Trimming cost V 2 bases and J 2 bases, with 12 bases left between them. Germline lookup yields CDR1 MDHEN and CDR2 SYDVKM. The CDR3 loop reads CASSLGELTQETQYF. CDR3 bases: TGTGCCAGCAGTTTAGGGGAATTAACTCAAGAGACCCAGTACTTC.

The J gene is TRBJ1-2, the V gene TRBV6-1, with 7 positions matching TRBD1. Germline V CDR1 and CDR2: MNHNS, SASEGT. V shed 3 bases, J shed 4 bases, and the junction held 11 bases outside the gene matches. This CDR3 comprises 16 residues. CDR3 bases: TGTGCCAGCAGTGAGGTTACAGGGGTAGCGGGCTATGGCTACACCTTC. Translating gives CASSEVTGVAGYGYTF.

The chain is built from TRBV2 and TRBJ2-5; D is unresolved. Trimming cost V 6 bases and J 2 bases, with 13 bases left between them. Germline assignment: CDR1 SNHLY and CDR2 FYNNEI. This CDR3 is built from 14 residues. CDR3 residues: CASSDWTGQETQYF. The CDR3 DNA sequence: TGTGCCAGCAGCGACTGGACCGGACAAGAGACCCAGTACTTC. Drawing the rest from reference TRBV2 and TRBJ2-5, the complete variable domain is EPEVTQTPSHQVTQMGQEVILRCVPISNHLYFYWYRQILGQKVEFLVSFYNNEISEKSEIFDDQFSVERPDGSNFTLKIRSTKLEDSAMYFCASSDWTGQETQYFGPGTRLLVL.

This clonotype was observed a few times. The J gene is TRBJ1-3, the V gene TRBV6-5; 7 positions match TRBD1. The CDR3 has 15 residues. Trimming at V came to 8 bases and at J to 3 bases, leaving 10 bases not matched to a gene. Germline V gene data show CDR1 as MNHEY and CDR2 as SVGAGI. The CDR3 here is CASSRGGAYGNTIYF. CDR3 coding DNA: TGTGCCAGCTCCAGGGGGGGTGCCTATGGAAACACCATATATTTT.

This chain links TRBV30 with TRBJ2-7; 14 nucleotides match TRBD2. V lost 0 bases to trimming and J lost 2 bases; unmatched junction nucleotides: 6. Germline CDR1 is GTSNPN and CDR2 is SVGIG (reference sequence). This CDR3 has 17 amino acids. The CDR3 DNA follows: TGTGCCTGGAGTGTACTTGGACTAGCGGGAGGACCCTACGAGCAGTACTTC. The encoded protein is CAWSVLGLAGGPYEQYF.

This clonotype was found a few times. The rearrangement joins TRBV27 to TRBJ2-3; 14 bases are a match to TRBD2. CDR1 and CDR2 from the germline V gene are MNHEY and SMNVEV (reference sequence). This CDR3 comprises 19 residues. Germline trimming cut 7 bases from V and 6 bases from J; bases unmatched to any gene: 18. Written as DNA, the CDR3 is TGTGCCAGCAACATACACGGGACTAGCGGGAGCAACTCGGGGGATACGCAGTATTTT. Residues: CASNIHGTSGSNSGDTQYF.

CDR3 loop: CASSFRSNRLSGNTIYF. The CDR3 coding sequence is TGTGCCAGCAGTTTTAGGAGCAACAGACTCTCTGGAAACACCATATATTTT. This chain joins TRBV12-3 or TRBV12-4 and TRBJ1-3; D is unresolved. The CDR3 has 17 amino acids. V lost 3 bases and J 0 bases, leaving 15 bases between the germline ends.

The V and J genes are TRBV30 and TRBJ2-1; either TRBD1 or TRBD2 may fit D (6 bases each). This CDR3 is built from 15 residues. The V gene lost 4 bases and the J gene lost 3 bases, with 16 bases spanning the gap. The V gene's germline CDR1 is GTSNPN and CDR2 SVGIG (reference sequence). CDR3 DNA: TGTGCCTGGAAAGGGGGGAGTGGGAGCTACAATGAGCAGTTCTTC. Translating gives CAWKGGSGSYNEQFF.

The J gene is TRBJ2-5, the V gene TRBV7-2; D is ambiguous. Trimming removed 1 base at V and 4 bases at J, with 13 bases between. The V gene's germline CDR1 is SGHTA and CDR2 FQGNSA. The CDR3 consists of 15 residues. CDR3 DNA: TGTGCCAGCAGCTTAGGGGGATTAGCCGGAGAGACCCAGTACTTC. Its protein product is CASSLGGLAGETQYF. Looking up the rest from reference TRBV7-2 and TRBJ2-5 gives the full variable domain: GAGVSQSPSNKVTEKGKDVELRCDPISGHTALYWYRQSLGQGLEFLIYFQGNSAPDKSGLPSDRFSAERTGGSVSTLTIQRTQQEDSAVYLCASSLGGLAGETQYFGPGTRLLVL.

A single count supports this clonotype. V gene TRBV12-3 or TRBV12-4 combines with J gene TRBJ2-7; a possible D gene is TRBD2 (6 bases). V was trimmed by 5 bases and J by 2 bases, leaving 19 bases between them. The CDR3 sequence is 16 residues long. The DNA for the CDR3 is TGTGCCAGCAGTGAACCCGGGCGGGGCCTACCCTACGAGCAGTACTTC. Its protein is CASSEPGRGLPYEQYF.

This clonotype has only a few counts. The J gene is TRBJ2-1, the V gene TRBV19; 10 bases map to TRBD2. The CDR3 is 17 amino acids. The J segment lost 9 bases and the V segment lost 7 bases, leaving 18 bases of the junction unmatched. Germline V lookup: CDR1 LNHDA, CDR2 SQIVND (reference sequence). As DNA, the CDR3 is TGTGCCAGTACGCGCCTAGCGGGAGCCGTCAAGTTGAGTGAGCAGTTCTTC. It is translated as CASTRLAGAVKLSEQFF.

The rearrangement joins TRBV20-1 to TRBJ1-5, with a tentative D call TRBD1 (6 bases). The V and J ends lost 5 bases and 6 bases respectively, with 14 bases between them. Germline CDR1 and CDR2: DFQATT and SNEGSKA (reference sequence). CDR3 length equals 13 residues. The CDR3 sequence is CSARNRVGQPQHF. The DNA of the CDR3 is TGCAGTGCTCGAAACAGGGTCGGTCAGCCCCAGCATTTT.

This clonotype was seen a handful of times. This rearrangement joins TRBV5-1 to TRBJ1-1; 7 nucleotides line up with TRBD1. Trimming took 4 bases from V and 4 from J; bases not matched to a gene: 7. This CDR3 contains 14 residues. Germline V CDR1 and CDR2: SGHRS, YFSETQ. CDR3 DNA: TGCGCCAGCAGCGGAAGCTCAGGGGGCACTGAAGCTTTCTTT. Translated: CASSGSSGGTEAFF.

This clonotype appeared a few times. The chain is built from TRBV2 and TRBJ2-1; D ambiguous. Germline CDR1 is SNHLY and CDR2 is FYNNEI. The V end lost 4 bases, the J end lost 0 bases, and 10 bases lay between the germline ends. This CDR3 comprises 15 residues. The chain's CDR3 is CASSGGLSSYNEQFF. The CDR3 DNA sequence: TGTGCCAGCAGTGGGGGATTAAGCTCCTACAATGAGCAGTTCTTC.

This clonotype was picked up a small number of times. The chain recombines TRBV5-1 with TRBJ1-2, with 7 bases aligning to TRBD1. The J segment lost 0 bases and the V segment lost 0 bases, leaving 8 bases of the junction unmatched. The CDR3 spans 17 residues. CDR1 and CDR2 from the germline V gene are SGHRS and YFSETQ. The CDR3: CASSLGQGFGSNYGYTF. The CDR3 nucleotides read TGCGCCAGCAGCTTGGGACAGGGTTTCGGGTCTAACTATGGCTACACCTTC.

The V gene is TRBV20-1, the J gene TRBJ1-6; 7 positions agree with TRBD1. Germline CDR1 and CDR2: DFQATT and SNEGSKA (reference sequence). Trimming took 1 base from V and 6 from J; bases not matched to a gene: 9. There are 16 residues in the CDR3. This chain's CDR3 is CSARVRQGQPNSPLHF. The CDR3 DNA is TGCAGTGCTAGAGTTCGACAGGGACAGCCTAATTCACCCCTCCACTTT.

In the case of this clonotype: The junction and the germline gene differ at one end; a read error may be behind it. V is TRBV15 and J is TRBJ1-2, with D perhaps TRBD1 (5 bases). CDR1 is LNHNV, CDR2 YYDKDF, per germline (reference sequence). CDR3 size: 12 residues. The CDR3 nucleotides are TGTGTCACCAGCAGGGACCGGGGTGGCTACACCTTC. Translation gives CVTSRDRGGYTF.

The CDR3 nucleotides read TGTGCCAGCAGTACCCCGGGACGGATATACAATGAGCAGTTCTTC. Its translation: CASSTPGRIYNEQFF. The chain joins TRBV6-5 to TRBJ2-1; either TRBD1 or TRBD2 may supply D (5 bases each). Germline CDR1 MNHEY, CDR2 SVGAGI. Trimming pared 5 bases from V and 4 bases from J, leaving 15 bases between. The CDR3 runs to 15 residues.

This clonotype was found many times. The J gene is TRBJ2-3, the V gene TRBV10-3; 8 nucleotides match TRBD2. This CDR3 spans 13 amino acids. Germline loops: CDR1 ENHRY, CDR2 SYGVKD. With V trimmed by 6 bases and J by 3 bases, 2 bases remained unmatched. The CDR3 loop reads CAIRAGVTDTQYF. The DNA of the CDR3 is TGTGCCATCAGAGCGGGAGTTACAGATACGCAGTATTTT.

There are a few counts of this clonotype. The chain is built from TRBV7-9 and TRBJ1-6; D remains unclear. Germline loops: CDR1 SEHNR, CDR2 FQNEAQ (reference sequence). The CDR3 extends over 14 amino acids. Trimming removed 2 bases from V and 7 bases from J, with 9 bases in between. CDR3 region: CASSLSTSNSPLHF. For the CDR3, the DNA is TGTGCCAGCAGCTTATCGACATCGAATTCACCCCTCCACTTT.

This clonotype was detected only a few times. The CDR3 DNA reads as TGCGCCAGCAGAAATCTAGCGGGAGTTAACACCGGGGAGCTGTTTTTT. Its translation: CASRNLAGVNTGELFF. This rearrangement joins TRBV5-1 to TRBJ2-2, with 10 bases matching TRBD2. V trimming: 5 bases; J trimming: 2 bases; junction bases outside the gene matches: 6. Germline CDR1 reads SGHRS; CDR2 reads YFSETQ. This CDR3 spans 16 amino acids.

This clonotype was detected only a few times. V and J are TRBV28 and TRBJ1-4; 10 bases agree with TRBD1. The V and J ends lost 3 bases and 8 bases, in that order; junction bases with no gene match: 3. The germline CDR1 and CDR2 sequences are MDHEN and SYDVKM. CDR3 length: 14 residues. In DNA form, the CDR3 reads TGTGCCAGCAGTTTGGGACAGGGGCGGGAAAAACTGTTTTTT. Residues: CASSLGQGREKLFF.

The CDR3 sequence is CASSFEGLTDTQYF. The CDR3 DNA is TGTGCCAGCAGCTTTGAGGGGCTCACAGATACGCAGTATTTT. The V gene is TRBV7-9, the J gene TRBJ2-3; perhaps D is TRBD1 or TRBD2 (5 bases each). V lost 3 bases to trimming and J lost 2 bases, with 9 bases between them. The V gene's germline CDR1 is SEHNR and CDR2 FQNEAQ (reference sequence). The CDR3 is 14 residues long.

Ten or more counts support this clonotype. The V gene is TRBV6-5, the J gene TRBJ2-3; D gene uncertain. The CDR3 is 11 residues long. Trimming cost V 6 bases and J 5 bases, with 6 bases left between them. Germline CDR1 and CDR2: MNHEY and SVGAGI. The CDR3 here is CASSLGDTQYF. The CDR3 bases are TGTGCCAGCAGCCTGGGAGATACGCAGTATTTT.

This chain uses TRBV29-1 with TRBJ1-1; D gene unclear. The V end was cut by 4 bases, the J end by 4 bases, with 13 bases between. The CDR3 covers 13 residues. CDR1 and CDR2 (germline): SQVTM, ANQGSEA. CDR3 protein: CSVARTMSTEAFF. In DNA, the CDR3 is TGCAGCGTTGCGCGGACTATGAGCACTGAAGCTTTCTTT.